This record looks at one T cell receptor beta chain sequence and its context. Its antigen has not been determined. The input lacks base qualities; no much larger clone sits a single base away. The immunoSEQ Assay, a bias-controlled multiplex PCR, was used to amplify TCRbeta CDR3 regions from genomic DNA. The study's own analysis went as follows. Within the assay, amplification of reference gene primers was used to estimate how many nucleated cells each sample contained. Sequence reads were collapsed and filtered to measure the absolute abundance of every unique TCRbeta CDR3 rearrangement. Productive Simpson clonality was computed per sample as the square root of Simpson's diversity index over productive rearrangements. TCRdb provides this immuneACCESS table in a form limited to in-frame rearrangements. Some clones are lacking; in checked studies, under half of them reflect an unresolved V gene, and why the rest are absent is not known. That table supplies the V and J calls and clone size; D and trimming were determined from the DNA. Across this sample there are 200,000 to 250,000 clones, with approximately 80% seen only once. Less than 2% of the sample is in the top ten clones.

Participants in the prospective study were enrolled through a virtual design, were aged about 18 to 89 years, and lived in approximately 24 United States geographic areas. Cohort assignment in the prospective study relied on participant-reported clinical history from a screening survey and a study questionnaire. Recovered participants in ImmuneRACE Cohort 3 were defined by two consecutive negative NP/OP PCR tests, clearance by a healthcare professional, or resolution of symptoms. Each participant in the prospective study had whole blood, serum and a nasopharyngeal or oropharyngeal swab collected by mobile phlebotomists. Over an approximately two-month period, participants in the prospective study had the option of providing additional blood draws and questionnaires. Before DNA extraction, blood samples from the prospective study were shipped at room temperature or frozen. The data are from a study of blood T cell repertoires in COVID-19 (dated by TCRdb to 2020 to 2022). Regarding the research as a whole: The collaborator samples originated in the United States, Italy and Spain and spanned the acute and convalescent phases of COVID-19. The prospective study material was composed of cDNA or gDNA derived from T cells, B-cell-depleted T cells, or PBMCs. The dataset comprised deeply sampled blood TCRbeta repertoires from subjects exposed to, actively infected with, or recovered from COVID-19. A freely available public database, intended as a resource for researchers studying the immune response to SARS-CoV-2, is where the repertoires were released. The samples were drawn from the first 160 participants of the ongoing ImmuneRACE study and from 1,254 subjects provided by 6 global collaborators. The sample metadata nearly always contained a de-identified subject ID, COVID-19 status, age in years and sex. HLA class I and class II types, where available, came from metadata supplied by the sample provider rather than from assay-based typing.

General findings and caveats noted by the study authors: How much clinical and demographic metadata was included differed by source and by participant, and the metadata was provided uncurated.

CDR1 and CDR2 (LNHNV, YYDKDF) derive from the germline V gene (reference sequence). From V the trimming removes 5 bases and from J it removes 5 bases, while the gene matches leave 30 bases of the junction unaccounted for. The CDR3 numbers 22 residues from cysteine through phenylalanine. Only CDR3 DNA is held: 66 bases, read in frame from base 1. This sequence was found in a man aged 55 to 70 who had recovered from COVID-19. The specimen was PBMCs or T cells enriched from blood (not recorded which). The sequence is built from TRBV15 and TRBJ2-1, and 7 junction bases match TRBD2. In nucleotides, the sequence is TGTGCCACCAGCTCCCTTTCGGGTAGGGGAGGGGCCCTTTCGAGGGCCCACAATGAGCAGTTCTTC. It specifies CATSSLSGRGGALSRAHNEQFF. With the rest looked up from the reference TRBV15 and TRBJ2-1 genes rather than sequenced, the full variable domain is DAMVIQNPRYQVTQFGKPVTLSCSQTLNHNVMYWYQQKSSQAPKLLFHYYDKDFNNEADTPDNFQSRRPNTSFCFLDIRSPGLGDTAMYLCATSSLSGRGGALSRAHNEQFFGPGTRLTVL.